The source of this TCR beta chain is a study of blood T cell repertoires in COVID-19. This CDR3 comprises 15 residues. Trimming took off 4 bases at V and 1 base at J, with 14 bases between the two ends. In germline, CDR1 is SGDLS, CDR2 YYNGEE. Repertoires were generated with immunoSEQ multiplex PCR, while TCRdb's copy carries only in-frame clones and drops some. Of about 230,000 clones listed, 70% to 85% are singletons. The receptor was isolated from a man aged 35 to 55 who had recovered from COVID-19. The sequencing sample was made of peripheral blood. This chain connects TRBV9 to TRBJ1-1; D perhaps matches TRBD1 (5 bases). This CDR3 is CASSPTALQNTEAFF. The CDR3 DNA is TGTGCCAGCAGCCCGACAGCGCTGCAGAACACTGAAGCTTTCTTT.